Following are 3 T cell receptor beta chains from one sample sequenced in a study of response to subunit inactivated influenza vaccine. TCRdb reanalysed the RT-PCR reads using MiXCR and keeps one entry per CDR3 protein. Among around 850,000 distinct CDR3 sequences, around 18% were seen once, and the ten largest hold under 13%. The sample in question was PBMCs from blood, obtained about 5 days after vaccination. The receptors stem from a man aged 50-60 years who received an inactivated influenza vaccine.

This clonotype was detected a few times. CDR3 sequence (DNA): TGTGCCAGCAGCTTACGGGACGGTCTTTACAATGAGCAGTTCTTC. Translating gives CASSLRDGLYNEQFF. J is TRBJ2-1 and V is TRBV7-9; D assignment may be TRBD1 or TRBD2 (5 bases each). The CDR3 loop spans 15 amino acids. Germline V gene sequence: CDR1 SEHNR, CDR2 FQNEAQ (reference sequence). The V and J ends lost 2 bases and 4 bases respectively, with 12 bases between them.

In its sample, this clonotype was seen a few times. The chain couples TRBV18 to TRBJ2-7; a possible D gene is TRBD1 (5 bases). The CDR3 length is 14 residues. The V and J ends lost 6 bases and 0 bases respectively, with 12 bases between them. In germline, CDR1 is KGHSH, CDR2 LQKENI. The CDR3 loop is CASSPQGGSYEQYF. DNA for the CDR3: TGTGCCAGCTCCCCCCAGGGCGGCTCCTACGAGCAGTACTTC.

This clonotype occurred a few times. The rearrangement uses TRBV12-5 and TRBJ2-3; D is possibly TRBD1 or TRBD2 (6 bases each). CDR3 length: 13 amino acids. CDR1 and CDR2 from the germline V gene are LGHNT and FRNRAP. The V gene lost 5 bases and the J gene lost 6 bases, with 12 bases spanning the gap. CDR3 in amino acids: CASGRSGADTQYF. DNA for the CDR3: TGTGCTAGTGGTCGATCGGGGGCCGATACGCAGTATTTT.